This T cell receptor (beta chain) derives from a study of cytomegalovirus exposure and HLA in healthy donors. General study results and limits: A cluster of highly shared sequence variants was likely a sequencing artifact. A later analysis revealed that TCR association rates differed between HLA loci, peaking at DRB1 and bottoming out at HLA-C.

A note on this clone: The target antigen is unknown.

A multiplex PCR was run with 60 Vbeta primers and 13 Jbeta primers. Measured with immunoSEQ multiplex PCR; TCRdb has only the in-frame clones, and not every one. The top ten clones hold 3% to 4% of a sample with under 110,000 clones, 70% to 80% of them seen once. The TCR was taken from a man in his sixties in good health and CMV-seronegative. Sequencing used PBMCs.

CDR3 amino acids: CASSSGQKNTEAFF. The CDR3 DNA is TGTGCCAGCAGCTCCGGACAGAAGAACACTGAAGCTTTCTTT. The V call is TRBV11-3, the J call TRBJ1-1; weak D call: TRBD1 (6 bases). Trimming stripped 4 bases from V and 1 base from J, with 10 bases between. CDR3 length: 14 amino acids. Germline V gene lookup returns CDR1 SGHNT and CDR2 YENEEA.